These 27 T cell receptor beta chains originate from one sample sequenced in a study of blood T cells in healthy people across ages. Combining a sample-barcoded 5' primer with a J-beta primer mix, a second PCR ran for roughly 7 to 12 cycles. TCRdb recomputed calls from the 5' RACE reads with MiXCR, one row per CDR3 protein. The sample records more than 500,000 distinct CDR3 sequences, about 29% being singletons. Separately, the same data were catalogued under a study of T cells of mothers and their children.

The sample taken for sequencing was blood. All receptors come from a boy aged 2-9 years in good health.

The CDR3 spells CASSRGGSNQPQHF. CDR3 in DNA: TGTGCCAGCTCAAGGGGCGGGAGCAATCAGCCCCAGCATTTT. V usage is TRBV6-1 and J usage is TRBJ1-5, with TRBD1 as a possible D gene (5 bases). The CDR3 spans 14 residues. V was shortened by 8 bases and J by 1 base, with 12 bases between the two germline ends. CDR1 is MNHNS and CDR2 is SASEGT in the germline V gene.

The chain combines TRBV30 with TRBJ1-2; D is ambiguous. CDR3 size: 11 residues. Germline CDR1 is GTSNPN and CDR2 is SVGIG (reference sequence). Trimming pared 0 bases from V and 8 bases from J, leaving 7 bases between. The DNA of the CDR3 is TGTGCCTGGAGTGTATTATTCGGCTACACCTTC. Amino acid sequence: CAWSVLFGYTF.

The rearrangement joins TRBV12-3 or TRBV12-4 to TRBJ1-5; a possible D gene is TRBD1 (6 bases). Trimming pared 5 bases from V and 0 bases from J, leaving 11 bases between. The CDR3 consists of 15 residues. CDR3 coding DNA: TGTGCCAGCAGTCGACAGGTTTATAGCAATCAGCCCCAGCATTTT. Its protein product is CASSRQVYSNQPQHF.

This chain uses TRBV20-1 with TRBJ1-5; a possible D gene is TRBD1 (6 bases). Germline values: CDR1 DFQATT, CDR2 SNEGSKA (reference sequence). Trimming took off 0 bases at V and 4 bases at J, with 16 bases between the two ends. The CDR3 sequence is 16 residues long. The chain's CDR3 is CSARDAHREGNQPQHF. In DNA, the CDR3 is TGCAGTGCTAGAGATGCCCACAGGGAAGGTAATCAGCCCCAGCATTTT.

The J gene is TRBJ2-3, the V gene TRBV18; the D is unclear. The CDR3 loop spans 14 amino acids. Trimming took 1 base from V and 2 from J, leaving 7 bases between them. Germline V gene lookup returns CDR1 KGHSH and CDR2 LQKENI. DNA for the CDR3: TGTGCCAGCTCACCACTTCTAAACACAGATACGCAGTATTTT. This translates into CASSPLLNTDTQYF.

The genes are TRBV6-5 and TRBJ1-2; 7 bases match TRBD1. Germline CDR1 is MNHEY and CDR2 is SVGAGI. This CDR3 region has 14 residues. V lost 7 bases, J lost 4 bases, and 9 bases stayed unmatched. The chain's CDR3 is CASTSRSGGYGYTF. Written as DNA, the CDR3 is TGTGCCAGCACATCTCGATCAGGGGGCTATGGCTACACCTTC.

The table lists this clonotype with a few counts. This chain uses TRBV11-2 with TRBJ2-5; no definite D call. CDR1 SGHAT and CDR2 FQNNGV come from the germline V gene. V was shortened by 5 bases and J by 2 bases, with 9 bases between the two germline ends. There are 13 residues in the CDR3. CDR3 sequence (DNA): TGTGCCAGCAGCAGGACCATGCAAGAGACCCAGTACTTC. Translation gives CASSRTMQETQYF.

This clonotype was observed a handful of times. The rearrangement joins TRBV2 to TRBJ2-5; D uncertain. The DNA end lines up better with TRBJ2-1; the J call may be wrong. There are 12 residues in the CDR3. Germline V lookup: CDR1 SNHLY, CDR2 FYNNEI. The DNA for the CDR3 is TGTGCCAGCGGCCTGATTAGGAATGAGCAGTTCTTC. Residues: CASGLIRNEQFF.

This clonotype was seen a few times. The CDR3: CASSQGVLAPYNEQFF. CDR3 DNA: TGTGCCAGCAGCCAAGGTGTACTAGCTCCCTACAATGAGCAGTTCTTC. This chain connects TRBV3-1 to TRBJ2-1, with a weak D call TRBD2 (6 bases). CDR1 LGHDT and CDR2 YNNKEL come from the germline V gene (reference sequence). V lost 1 base to trimming and J lost 2 bases, with 12 bases between them. CDR3 length equals 16 residues.

This clonotype was counted a few times. The chain joins TRBV30 to TRBJ2-1, with D tentatively TRBD2 (6 bases). From germline, CDR1 is GTSNPN and CDR2 SVGIG (reference sequence). The germline V and J ends were trimmed by 0 bases and 2 bases, with 17 bases remaining between them. The CDR3 runs 17 residues. CDR3 sequence: CAWSVGLARGPYNEQFF. CDR3 DNA: TGTGCCTGGAGTGTAGGTCTAGCGAGAGGGCCCTACAATGAGCAGTTCTTC.

This chain joins TRBV12-3 or TRBV12-4 and TRBJ1-1; 7 positions match TRBD1. The ends lost 5 bases at V and 3 bases at J; junction bases unmatched: 9. The CDR3 sequence is 15 residues long. The CDR3 bases are TGTGCCAGCAGTACGGCCGACAGGGAATACACTGAAGCTTTCTTT. It yields the protein CASSTADREYTEAFF.

V and J are TRBV10-3 and TRBJ2-5; D tentatively reads TRBD1 or TRBD2 (5 bases each). Germline CDR1 ENHRY, CDR2 SYGVKD. V lost 0 bases and J 5 bases, leaving 16 bases between the germline ends. The CDR3 sequence is 16 residues long. CDR3 coding DNA: TGTGCCATCAGTGAGTCGGGGACGGCCGCGGCGGAGACCCAGTACTTC. Its protein is CAISESGTAAAETQYF.

This clonotype was seen a handful of times. The chain is built from TRBV5-1 and TRBJ2-7, with no clear D. Germline lookup yields CDR1 SGHRS and CDR2 YFSETQ. The ends were cut back, 0 bases at V and 6 bases at J, with 13 bases in the middle. CDR3 length equals 14 residues. The CDR3 DNA sequence: TGCGCCAGCAGCTTGGACCGAACCGAAGGCGAGCAGTACTTC. Its translation is CASSLDRTEGEQYF.

This clonotype was picked up a small number of times. The rearrangement uses TRBV12-3 or TRBV12-4 and TRBJ1-2, with D possibly TRBD1 on 6 matching bases. The CDR3 totals 15 residues. The V gene lost 6 bases and the J gene lost 4 bases, with 18 bases spanning the gap. CDR3 residues: CASSSTGRLSYGYTF. The CDR3 bases are TGTGCCAGCAGCTCTACAGGGAGACTATCCTATGGCTACACCTTC.

This clonotype was recorded only once. The rearrangement links TRBV20-1 to TRBJ2-3; 9 bases are shared with TRBD2. The CDR3 spans 14 residues. Unmatched junction bases numbered 4, after V lost 3 bases and J lost 3 bases. CDR1 DFQATT and CDR2 SNEGSKA come from the germline V gene (reference sequence). In DNA, the CDR3 is TGCAGTGCTAGGATTAGCGGGAGAACAGATACGCAGTATTTT. Encoded protein: CSARISGRTDTQYF.

The chain uses TRBV9 and TRBJ2-3; a possible D gene is TRBD2 (5 bases). The V gene lost 4 bases and the J gene lost 1 base, with 13 bases spanning the gap. The germline CDR1 and CDR2 sequences are SGDLS and YYNGEE. The CDR3 runs 15 residues. The CDR3 bases are TGTGCCAGCAGCCCCCGATCAGCGGGCACAGATACGCAGTATTTT. It yields the protein CASSPRSAGTDTQYF.

The chain uses TRBV27 and TRBJ1-2; tentatively, D is TRBD1 (5 bases). Germline loops: CDR1 MNHEY, CDR2 SMNVEV (reference sequence). The V gene lost 8 bases and the J gene lost 2 bases, with 12 bases spanning the gap. This CDR3 comprises 13 residues. CDR3 sequence: CASCPRGNYGYTF. The DNA of the CDR3 is TGTGCCAGCTGCCCCCGGGGGAACTATGGCTACACCTTC.

The genes are TRBV6-4 and TRBJ2-5; D remains unclear. The better agreement between TRBJ2-1 and the DNA end casts doubt on the J call. Germline V gene data show CDR1 as MRHNA and CDR2 as SNTAGT. There are 14 residues in the CDR3. The DNA for the CDR3 is TGTGCCAGCAGTGACTCGGGCGCTCGTAATGAGCAGTTCTTC. This gives the protein CASSDSGARNEQFF.

This clonotype was counted at least ten times. The rearrangement links TRBV27 to TRBJ2-3; TRBD2 is a possible D gene (5 bases). CDR1 and CDR2 (germline): MNHEY, SMNVEV (reference sequence). The CDR3 is 16 amino acids. V lost 7 bases and J lost 2, with 19 bases in between. For the CDR3, the DNA is TGTGCCAGCAAGCGAGCGGAAACAGCTTTCACAGATACGCAGTATTTT. It translates to CASKRAETAFTDTQYF.

There are many counts of this clonotype. The rearrangement links TRBV4-1 to TRBJ2-7; D uncertain. Germline V gives CDR1 MGHRA, CDR2 YSYEKL. Trimming removed 3 bases from V and 3 bases from J, with 6 bases in between. This CDR3 comprises 12 residues. The DNA for the CDR3 is TGCGCCAGCAGCCAGACTGGCTACGAGCAGTACTTC. Protein sequence: CASSQTGYEQYF.

This clonotype occurred a few times. The junction and the germline gene differ at one end; a read error may be behind it. The chain links TRBV10-3 to TRBJ2-1; 7 bases align to TRBD1. CDR3 length: 14 amino acids. CDR1 is ENHRY, CDR2 SYGVKD, per germline. CDR3 DNA sequence: TGTGTCATCAGAGGGACAGAAAGGTACAATGAGCAGTTCTTC. This translates into CVIRGTERYNEQFF.

The chain joins TRBV7-2 to TRBJ2-3, with D maybe TRBD1 (6 bases). There are 17 residues in the CDR3. Trimming took off 2 bases at V and 2 bases at J, with 17 bases between the two ends. CDR1 and CDR2 from the germline V gene are SGHTA and FQGNSA. The CDR3 here is CASSLKQGLANTDTQYF. DNA of the CDR3: TGTGCCAGCAGCTTAAAACAGGGATTAGCGAACACAGATACGCAGTATTTT.

This clonotype was seen ten or more times. The chain has TRBV2 and TRBJ2-1; 9 bases are shared with TRBD2. Germline V lookup: CDR1 SNHLY, CDR2 FYNNEI. There are 17 residues in the CDR3. Germline trimming cut 3 bases from V and 7 bases from J; bases unmatched to any gene: 13. CDR3 in DNA: TGTGCCAGCAGTGAGCGTACTAGCGGGTGGGCTACAAATGAGCAGTTCTTC. Its protein product is CASSERTSGWATNEQFF. Complete variable domain (other parts from reference TRBV2 and TRBJ2-1): EPEVTQTPSHQVTQMGQEVILRCVPISNHLYFYWYRQILGQKVEFLVSFYNNEISEKSEIFDDQFSVERPDGSNFTLKIRSTKLEDSAMYFCASSERTSGWATNEQFFGPGTRLTVL.

This clonotype has more than one count but fewer than ten. The CDR3 DNA reads TGTGCCAGCAGCCAAGGTCCAGGGTCCTACGAGCAGTACTTC. Amino acid sequence: CASSQGPGSYEQYF. The chain combines TRBV3-1 with TRBJ2-5; a possible D gene is TRBD1 (5 bases). Judging by the DNA end, TRBJ2-7 fits better; the J call may be wrong. Looked up from germline, CDR1 is LGHDT and CDR2 is YNNKEL (reference sequence). This CDR3 has 14 residues.

This clonotype was found many times. The gene calls are TRBV19 and TRBJ2-6, with a weak D call TRBD2 (6 bases). Germline V gene lookup returns CDR1 LNHDA and CDR2 SQIVND (reference sequence). Trimming took off 0 bases at V and 2 bases at J, with 8 bases between the two ends. The CDR3 is 16 amino acids. CDR3 nucleotides: TGTGCCAGTAGTATAGATGGAGGGACTGGGGCCAACGTCCTGACTTTC. Translated, it gives CASSIDGGTGANVLTF.

This clonotype occurred a few times. CDR3 coding DNA: TGTGCCAGCAGCTTAGACAGGGGGCGGAGGTCCTACGAGCAGTACTTC. This codes for CASSLDRGRRSYEQYF. The rearrangement links TRBV7-2 to TRBJ2-7, with TRBD1 matching over 9 bases. V lost 1 base, J lost 1 base, and 5 bases stayed unmatched. The length of the CDR3 is 16 residues. CDR1 and CDR2 from the germline V gene are SGHTA and FQGNSA.

This chain links TRBV20-1 with TRBJ2-5, with 10 bases fitting TRBD1. Germline V gene lookup returns CDR1 DFQATT and CDR2 SNEGSKA (reference sequence). This CDR3 region has 15 residues. Germline trimming cut 3 bases from V and 2 bases from J; bases unmatched to any gene: 6. The CDR3 sequence: CSASDGTGVQETQYF. CDR3 nucleotide sequence: TGCAGTGCTAGTGACGGGACAGGGGTGCAAGAGACCCAGTACTTC.